This T cell receptor beta chain was identified in a study of metastatic and nonmetastatic thyroid tumors (dated by TCRdb to the early 2020s). Context from the whole study: Repertoires from peripheral blood and from tumor or nodule tissue samples of malignant and benign thyroid patients were compared.

Before undergoing thyroid surgery, none of the patients had been given any kind of treatment. Using T-cell receptor beta sequencing, the study looked back at clinical samples from patients collected from about 2012 to 2018. Libraries came from PCR. Instrument on record: Illumina HiSeq 4000. High-throughput sequencing was used to profile the CDR3 region of the TCR beta-chain in every patient. The study's own analysis went as follows. A classifier to discriminate distant-metastatic papillary thyroid cancer patients was built from CDR3 differences across clinicopathological groups. To measure repertoire diversity the researchers used the Shannon index, while the Morisita-Horn index served to gauge how similar the tumor and blood repertoires were. The public reads were quality trimmed at Q25 with fastp and then assembled into clones with MiXCR by TCRdb, keeping productive beta chains. TCRdb, not the authors, supplied the V and J calls. Within this sample are some 83,000 clones, with approximately 12% of them counted one time only. 8.5% to 10% of the sample is taken by the ten largest.

The CDR3 spans 13 residues, from the cysteine through the phenylalanine. Only the CDR3 DNA is retained, 39 bases long and in frame from the first base. The germline V gene supplies CDR1 SGHRS and CDR2 YFSETQ. At the junction V is shortened by 3 bases and J by 0 bases, with 7 bases in between. Here is what the overall study found, with its caveats: In both blood and tumor samples, malignant tumors were reported to have significantly higher TCR beta diversity than benign nodules.

This clone has at least ten counts. Its target antigen remains unknown. Base qualities were left out, and no much larger clone turns up one base away. The source material was tumor tissue. This sequence uses TRBV5-1 and TRBJ2-7; the D segment may tentatively be TRBD1 or TRBD2, each giving 5 matched bases. The source is a female donor with papillary thyroid cancer or a benign thyroid nodule (not recorded which). Some clones in this sample may be carry-over from other donors' samples. The CDR3 here reads CASSSGPSYEQYF. The DNA is TGCGCCAGCAGCTCGGGACCCTCCTACGAGCAGTACTTC.